This entry lists 16 T cell receptor beta chains sequenced from one sample in a study of T cell changes during pregnancy in multiple sclerosis. Method: immunoSEQ multiplex PCR; TCRdb's copy keeps in-frame clones and lacks some. The sample records over 35,000 clones, 75% to 95% being singletons. Specimen: CD4+ T cells from peripheral blood mononuclear cells, collected in the third trimester of pregnancy. All receptors come from a female donor with multiple sclerosis, enrolled in a pregnancy study.

The chain combines TRBV9 with TRBJ2-1, with D perhaps TRBD2 (5 bases). The V gene lost 0 bases and the J gene lost 5 bases, with 9 bases spanning the gap. CDR3 length equals 14 residues. Germline V gene data show CDR1 as SGDLS and CDR2 as YYNGEE. CDR3 coding DNA: TGTGCCAGCAGCGTAGCGGGGTCCCACAATGAGCAGTTCTTC. The encoded protein is CASSVAGSHNEQFF.

The chain is built from TRBV5-1 and TRBJ2-3; 8 nucleotides align to TRBD2. Germline loops: CDR1 SGHRS, CDR2 YFSETQ. The junction had 1 base not matched to a gene; V was cut back by 2 bases and J by 2 bases. This CDR3 has 14 amino acids. The CDR3 nucleotides read TGCGCCAGCAGCTTTAGCGGGGTCACAGATACGCAGTATTTT. As protein: CASSFSGVTDTQYF. The full variable domain, its missing parts supplied by reference TRBV5-1 and TRBJ2-3, is KAGVTQTPRYLIKTRGQQVTLSCSPISGHRSVSWYQQTPGQGLQFLFEYFSETQRNKGNFPGRFSGRQFSNSRSEMNVSTLELGDSALYLCASSFSGVTDTQYFGPGTRLTVL.

This chain connects TRBV18 to TRBJ2-1, with D perhaps TRBD1 (5 bases). Between the trimmed V and J ends, which lost 3 bases and 5 bases, there was a span of 5 bases. The CDR3 runs to 12 residues. Germline values: CDR1 KGHSH, CDR2 LQKENI. The CDR3 is CASSPGHNEQFF. The CDR3 nucleotides are TGTGCCAGCTCACCGGGGCACAATGAGCAGTTCTTC.

The chain combines TRBV27 with TRBJ2-1, with 8 positions matching TRBD2. After removal of 5 bases from V and 8 bases from J, the junction contained 11 bases not matched to a gene. This CDR3 comprises 15 residues. Germline CDR1 and CDR2: MNHEY and SMNVEV (reference sequence). CDR3 coding DNA: TGTGCCAGCAGTCTAACCAGCGGGAGTGGGGATGAGCAGTTCTTC. It codes for CASSLTSGSGDEQFF.

The J gene is TRBJ2-6, the V gene TRBV19; tentatively, D is TRBD2 (5 bases). Between the trimmed V and J ends, which lost 5 bases and 10 bases, there was a span of 9 bases. Germline values: CDR1 LNHDA, CDR2 SQIVND (reference sequence). This CDR3 comprises 12 residues. CDR3: CASSYRDNVLTF. The CDR3, as DNA: TGTGCCAGTAGTTACCGGGATAACGTCCTGACTTTC.

This chain links TRBV5-4 with TRBJ2-2; 9 bases fit TRBD2. J gave up 4 bases and V 5 bases, and 9 bases lay outside the gene matches. The CDR3 extends over 16 amino acids. Germline V gene lookup returns CDR1 SGHNT and CDR2 YYREEE (reference sequence). CDR3 protein: CASSPIAGEITGELFF. CDR3 nucleotides: TGTGCCAGCAGTCCCATAGCGGGAGAGATCACCGGGGAGCTGTTTTTT.

The V call is TRBV5-6, the J call TRBJ2-2; TRBD2 might be the D (5 bases). The CDR3 has 13 residues. Germline assignment: CDR1 SGHDT and CDR2 YYEEEE. Trimming took 0 bases from V and 7 from J, leaving 7 bases between them. The CDR3 here is CASSLAGIGELFF. The DNA of the CDR3 is TGTGCCAGCAGCTTGGCCGGGATCGGGGAGCTGTTTTTT.

The V call is TRBV4-2, the J call TRBJ1-2; tentative D call: TRBD1 (6 bases). The V gene lost 0 bases and the J gene lost 8 bases, with 10 bases spanning the gap. Germline CDR1 LGHNA, CDR2 YNFKEQ. This CDR3 contains 13 residues. The CDR3 protein is CASSQDQGRGYTF. The CDR3 bases are TGTGCCAGCAGCCAAGATCAGGGGCGAGGCTACACCTTC.

The chain combines TRBV5-5 with TRBJ2-7; D gene ambiguous. The ends were cut back, 5 bases at V and 3 bases at J, with 12 bases in the middle. Per the germline V gene, CDR1 is SGHKS and CDR2 is YYEKEE (reference sequence). This CDR3 has 13 amino acids. The CDR3 region is CASREEVRYEQYF. The CDR3 DNA sequence: TGTGCCAGCAGGGAAGAGGTCCGCTACGAGCAGTACTTC. Looking up the rest from reference TRBV5-5 and TRBJ2-7 gives the full variable domain: DAGVTQSPTHLIKTRGQQVTLRCSPISGHKSVSWYQQVLGQGPQFIFQYYEKEERGRGNFPDRFSARQFPNYSSELNVNALLLGDSALYLCASREEVRYEQYFGPGTRLTVT.

The V gene is TRBV5-1, the J gene TRBJ2-7; 11 bases match TRBD2. V lost 0 bases, J lost 0 bases, and 5 bases stayed unmatched. The germline CDR1 and CDR2 sequences are SGHRS and YFSETQ. The CDR3 totals 17 residues. CDR3 sequence reads: CASSLVPSGGLSYEQYF. As DNA, the CDR3 is TGCGCCAGCAGCTTGGTGCCTAGCGGGGGGCTCTCCTACGAGCAGTACTTC.

The genes are TRBV6-5 and TRBJ2-7; 12 nucleotides agree with TRBD2. CDR3 length: 15 residues. Germline V gives CDR1 MNHEY, CDR2 SVGAGI. The J segment lost 3 bases and the V segment lost 5 bases, leaving 5 bases of the junction unmatched. The CDR3, as DNA: TGTGCCAGCAGTGGGGGACTAGCGGGCGGCTACGAGCAGTACTTC. Protein: CASSGGLAGGYEQYF.

Written as DNA, the CDR3 is TGCGCCAGCAGCGCACAGGGGGCGACCACAGATACGCAGTATTTT. Translation: CASSAQGATTDTQYF. The chain uses TRBV5-1 and TRBJ2-3; 9 bases map to TRBD1. Unmatched junction bases numbered 5, after V lost 4 bases and J lost 2 bases. This CDR3 spans 15 amino acids. Germline CDR1 reads SGHRS; CDR2 reads YFSETQ.

This rearrangement joins TRBV5-6 to TRBJ2-3, with D perhaps TRBD1 (6 bases). This CDR3 spans 15 amino acids. V lost 6 bases, J lost 2 bases, and 16 bases lay in between. Looked up from germline, CDR1 is SGHDT and CDR2 is YYEEEE. CDR3 nucleotides: TGTGCCAGCACCTGGGGGCAGATTAACACAGATACGCAGTATTTT. Amino acids: CASTWGQINTDTQYF.

The gene calls are TRBV7-8 and TRBJ2-7, with TRBD2 matching over 7 bases. Trimming at V came to 3 bases and at J to 0 bases, leaving 8 bases not matched to a gene. The CDR3 covers 16 residues. Germline V lookup: CDR1 SGHVS, CDR2 FQNEAQ. The CDR3 DNA reads as TGTGCCAGCAGCTTGATAAGCGGGGCGGGCTCCTACGAGCAGTACTTC. Encoded protein: CASSLISGAGSYEQYF.

CDR3 sequence (DNA): TGTGCCACCAGCAGACTAGCGGGAGGGCCTGGGGAGCAGTTCTTC. Translation: CATSRLAGGPGEQFF. The V gene is TRBV15, the J gene TRBJ2-1; 12 bases align to TRBD2. This CDR3 spans 15 amino acids. The germline gives CDR1 LNHNV, CDR2 YYDKDF (reference sequence). Trimming removed 2 bases from V and 10 bases from J; junction bases left unmatched: 6.

The gene calls are TRBV4-2 and TRBJ1-3; D uncertain. The CDR3 extends over 15 amino acids. With 4 bases removed from V and 0 bases from J, the gap between germline ends came to 10 bases. Germline lookup yields CDR1 LGHNA and CDR2 YNFKEQ. The DNA of the CDR3 is TGTGCCAGCAGCCTTCGTAGGAGCTCTGGAAACACCATATATTTT. Protein: CASSLRRSSGNTIYF.